The clone carrying this T cell receptor (beta chain) has just a few counts. Its antigen is not identified. This specimen comes from a study of T cells after yellow fever vaccination. TCRdb re-derived calls from the 5' RACE reads in MiXCR, one entry per CDR3 protein. The sample shows 450,000 to 550,000 distinct CDR3 sequences, about a fifth of them seen only once. The CDR3 loop spans 12 amino acids. The V gene's germline CDR1 is MNHEY and CDR2 SVGEGT. With V trimmed by 8 bases and J by 9 bases, 6 bases remained unmatched. Study-level results: Clonotype sharing between CD4 and CD8 compartments was small.

The sequenced sample was PBMCs, obtained 20 to 25 days after the first yellow fever vaccination. This TCR came from a young man who received the YFV17D yellow fever vaccine. This chain joins TRBV6-2 or TRBV6-3 and TRBJ2-1; 8 nucleotides match TRBD2. This chain's CDR3 is CASRTSISEQFF. The CDR3 bases are TGTGCCAGCCGGACTAGCATTAGTGAGCAGTTCTTC.